Listed here are 21 T cell receptor beta chains from one sample, sequenced in a study of OX40 agonist ivuxolimab in advanced cancers. The method was immunoSEQ multiplex PCR; TCRdb's version includes in-frame clones alone and lacks a portion of them. The repertoire includes about 49,000 clones, roughly 85% of them detected once, and around 21% sits in the top ten. Sample: CD4+ or CD8+ T cells sorted from blood, taken in a trial of the OX40 agonist ivuxolimab. The receptors were sampled from an adult with an advanced solid tumor such as melanoma, head and neck, liver or kidney cancer.

The rearrangement links TRBV7-6 to TRBJ2-5; unclear D gene. Per germline, CDR1 SGHVS and CDR2 FNYEAQ. V was clipped by 3 bases and J by 4 bases, with 18 bases between them. The CDR3 contains 16 residues. The CDR3 nucleotides are TGTGCCAGCAGCTTGATCGGTTACGACCGACTAGAGACCCAGTACTTC. Its protein is CASSLIGYDRLETQYF.

J is TRBJ2-5 and V is TRBV11-3, with D unresolved. This CDR3 contains 13 residues. Trimming shortened V by 0 bases and J by 4 bases, and 6 bases separated the two germline ends. Germline assignment: CDR1 SGHNT and CDR2 YENEEA. For the CDR3, the DNA is TGTGCCAGCAGCTTAGACCATGGAGAGACCCAGTACTTC. This encodes CASSLDHGETQYF.

This chain joins TRBV5-4 and TRBJ2-1; D remains unclear. The CDR3 is made up of 11 amino acids. V lost 5 bases to trimming and J lost 9 bases, with 9 bases between them. Germline assignment: CDR1 SGHNT and CDR2 YYREEE (reference sequence). CDR3 in amino acids: CASSIYGEQFF. The CDR3, as DNA: TGTGCCAGCAGTATCTACGGTGAGCAGTTCTTC.

In this sample, this clone turned up a few times. V gene TRBV5-1 combines with J gene TRBJ2-3; D tentatively fits TRBD1 or TRBD2 (6 bases each). CDR3 size: 14 residues. Germline V gene sequence: CDR1 SGHRS, CDR2 YFSETQ. The ends were cut back, 6 bases at V and 3 bases at J, with 14 bases in the middle. This CDR3 reads CASMNGGHTDTQYF. The DNA for the CDR3 is TGCGCCAGCATGAACGGGGGACATACAGATACGCAGTATTTT.

The sample holds one count of this clone. The chain carries TRBV28 and TRBJ1-2; the match to TRBD1 covers 8 bases. V shed 4 bases, J shed 8 bases, and the junction held 6 bases outside the gene matches. In germline, CDR1 is MDHEN, CDR2 SYDVKM. This CDR3 contains 13 residues. The CDR3 here is CASSYRTGRGYTF. The DNA for the CDR3 is TGTGCCAGCAGTTACCGGACAGGGAGGGGCTACACCTTC.

This clone was counted once. At one end the junction does not follow the germline gene, possibly because of a read error. The rearrangement joins TRBV6-1 to TRBJ1-6; 7 bases match TRBD1. Germline CDR1 reads MNHNS; CDR2 reads SASEGT. This CDR3 comprises 16 residues. The CDR3 spells CASSEDWDRRNSPLHF. CDR3 bases: TGTGCCAGCAGCGAAGACTGGGACAGACGAAATTCACCCCTCCACTTT.

V is TRBV7-2 and J is TRBJ2-3; 9 bases line up with TRBD1. Germline V gene lookup returns CDR1 SGHTA and CDR2 FQGNSA. CDR3 length: 15 amino acids. J was trimmed by 6 bases and V by 2 bases; bases with no gene match: 6. CDR3 sequence (DNA): TGTGCCAGCAGCTTAACGACAGGGGGTACTGATACGCAGTATTTT. Amino acid sequence: CASSLTTGGTDTQYF.

V usage is TRBV27 and J usage is TRBJ1-1; D remains unclear. Germline assignment: CDR1 MNHEY and CDR2 SMNVEV (reference sequence). The CDR3 has 14 amino acids. V lost 6 bases and J lost 5, with 16 bases in between. The CDR3 loop is CASSPSPAATEAFF. CDR3 DNA: TGTGCCAGCAGCCCCTCCCCGGCTGCTACTGAAGCTTTCTTT.

The chain recombines TRBV19 with TRBJ2-7; 8 nucleotides line up with TRBD2. Per germline, CDR1 LNHDA and CDR2 SQIVND (reference sequence). This CDR3 comprises 12 residues. V shed 3 bases, J shed 5 bases, and the junction held 0 bases outside the gene matches. The CDR3: CASSIGRDEQYF. The CDR3 region has the DNA TGTGCCAGTAGTATCGGGAGGGACGAGCAGTACTTC.

The V call is TRBV4-3, the J call TRBJ1-1; D unclear. Germline V lookup: CDR1 LGHNA, CDR2 YSLEER. This CDR3 is 14 amino acids long. Trimming pared 1 base from V and 1 base from J, leaving 7 bases between. The CDR3 here is CASSQAFQNTEAFF. DNA of the CDR3: TGCGCCAGCAGCCAAGCTTTCCAGAACACTGAAGCTTTCTTT.

The rearrangement joins TRBV23-1 to TRBJ2-7; D gene ambiguous. TRBV23-1 qualifies as an ORF whose function is uncertain. CDR3 length equals 9 residues. The ends were cut back, 6 bases at V and 12 bases at J, with 9 bases in the middle. The CDR3 nucleotides are TGCGCCAGCAGACTTCGGATGTACGTC. Its protein is CASRLRMYV.

The J gene is TRBJ1-5, the V gene TRBV21-1. TRBV21-1 is marked as a pseudogene. The CDR3 has 15 amino acids. The CDR3 is CASSSSGVHNQPQHF. The CDR3 DNA is TGTGCCAGCAGCAGTTCGGGAGTCCACAATCAGCCCCAGCATTTT.

This chain joins TRBV6-5 and TRBJ2-2, with a weak D call TRBD1 (6 bases). Germline V CDR1 and CDR2: MNHEY, SVGAGI. The CDR3 loop spans 15 amino acids. V was cut by 4 bases and J by 1 base, with 10 bases left in between. CDR3 loop: CASSWSTGNTGELFF. CDR3 DNA sequence: TGTGCCAGCAGTTGGTCGACAGGGAACACCGGGGAGCTGTTTTTT.

The V call is TRBV9, the J call TRBJ1-2; D unresolved. This CDR3 has 14 amino acids. Germline V lookup: CDR1 SGDLS, CDR2 YYNGEE. The V gene lost 0 bases and the J gene lost 2 bases, with 8 bases spanning the gap. CDR3 sequence reads: CASSVAVGNYGYTF. CDR3 coding DNA: TGTGCCAGCAGCGTAGCTGTGGGGAACTATGGCTACACCTTC.

This chain links TRBV15 with TRBJ1-2; tentative D call: TRBD1 (6 bases). The germline V and J ends were trimmed by 0 bases and 8 bases, with 10 bases remaining between them. Germline CDR1 LNHNV, CDR2 YYDKDF (reference sequence). The CDR3 has 13 amino acids. This chain's CDR3 is CATSREEGEGYTF. The CDR3 coding sequence is TGTGCCACCAGCAGAGAAGAGGGGGAAGGCTACACCTTC.

The genes are TRBV9 and TRBJ2-2; D is unresolved. The CDR3 has 15 amino acids. V lost 2 bases and J lost 6, with 14 bases in between. CDR1 is SGDLS and CDR2 is YYNGEE in the germline V gene. The CDR3 reads CASSVAGPNSGELFF. The CDR3 region has the DNA TGTGCCAGCAGCGTCGCAGGTCCTAACTCCGGGGAGCTGTTTTTT.

V and J are TRBV28 and TRBJ1-6; D remains unclear. With 7 bases removed from V and 9 bases from J, the gap between germline ends came to 16 bases. The CDR3 is 14 amino acids. Germline assignment: CDR1 MDHEN and CDR2 SYDVKM. CDR3 loop: CASTNRLGGSPLHF. The DNA of the CDR3 is TGTGCCAGCACCAATCGACTGGGTGGTTCACCCCTCCACTTT.

The chain employs TRBV10-3 and TRBJ1-1; unclear D gene. The germline V gene encodes CDR1 ENHRY and CDR2 SYGVKD. Between the trimmed V and J ends, which lost 7 bases and 0 bases, there was a span of 12 bases. The CDR3 length is 14 residues. DNA for the CDR3: TGTGCCATCACCCTTTCGGCCATGAACACTGAAGCTTTCTTT. This translates into CAITLSAMNTEAFF.

The gene calls are TRBV10-3 and TRBJ2-2; 8 bases are shared with TRBD1. The trim removed 2 bases at V and 5 bases at J, leaving 4 bases unmatched. CDR1 is ENHRY and CDR2 is SYGVKD in the germline V gene. This CDR3 is 15 amino acids long. CDR3 in amino acids: CAISEGQGATGELFF. The CDR3 DNA follows: TGTGCCATCAGTGAGGGCCAGGGGGCTACCGGGGAGCTGTTTTTT.

This sequence joins TRBV30 and TRBJ1-1; 10 bases align to TRBD1. CDR3 length equals 15 residues. V was pared by 4 bases and J by 6 bases, with 11 bases of the junction left unmatched. Germline assignment: CDR1 GTSNPN and CDR2 SVGIG (reference sequence). The CDR3 DNA sequence: TGTGCCTGGACCTACATAACCGGGACAGGGGCTGAAGCTTTCTTT. Encoded protein: CAWTYITGTGAEAFF.

The chain combines TRBV9 with TRBJ2-5; 10 nucleotides line up with TRBD2. The CDR3 has 17 residues. Germline V gives CDR1 SGDLS, CDR2 YYNGEE. V dropped 0 bases and J dropped 7; count of bases not matched to a gene: 12. The CDR3 is CASSVGVAGGSKVTQYF. In DNA, the CDR3 is TGTGCCAGCAGCGTAGGAGTAGCGGGGGGTAGCAAGGTGACCCAGTACTTC.